These 5 T cell receptor beta chains came from one sample sequenced in a study of blood T cell repertoires in COVID-19. Clones were sequenced by immunoSEQ multiplex PCR, and TCRdb holds only the in-frame ones, with some missing. The sample contains around 320,000 clones, roughly nine tenths of which appear only once. Sequenced: peripheral blood. These receptor sequences come from a woman aged 25 to 39 with COVID-19, enrolled during active disease.

V gene TRBV5-5 combines with J gene TRBJ2-7, with a tentative D call TRBD1 (6 bases). The V gene lost 5 bases and the J gene lost 5 bases, with 20 bases spanning the gap. The CDR3 length is 15 residues. Germline CDR1 SGHKS, CDR2 YYEKEE (reference sequence). CDR3 in DNA: TGTGCCAGCAGTCGCAGGGGTCAGGGTTCCCACGAGCAGTACTTC. Translation: CASSRRGQGSHEQYF. Combining the CDR3 with reference TRBV5-5 and TRBJ2-7 gives the whole variable domain DAGVTQSPTHLIKTRGQQVTLRCSPISGHKSVSWYQQVLGQGPQFIFQYYEKEERGRGNFPDRFSARQFPNYSSELNVNALLLGDSALYLCASSRRGQGSHEQYFGPGTRLTVT.

This sequence joins TRBV9 and TRBJ2-2, with 7 bases lining up with TRBD2. The V gene's germline CDR1 is SGDLS and CDR2 YYNGEE. The CDR3 spans 16 residues. V was clipped by 0 bases and J by 6 bases; unmatched bases: 8. CDR3 bases: TGTGCCAGCAGCGTAGTGGGAGGGGCGTTCGCCGGGGAGCTGTTTTTT. This encodes CASSVVGGAFAGELFF.

This rearrangement joins TRBV6-6 to TRBJ2-1, with TRBD2 matching over 8 bases. The CDR3 sequence is 18 residues long. Germline V gene sequence: CDR1 MNHNY, CDR2 SVGAGI (reference sequence). V shed 5 bases, J shed 4 bases, and the junction held 16 bases outside the gene matches. The CDR3 reads CASSRSRSGTEGYNEQFF. CDR3 in DNA: TGTGCCAGCAGTCGGTCACGTAGCGGGACCGAAGGGTACAATGAGCAGTTCTTC.

The chain uses TRBV6-6 and TRBJ2-7; D is uncertain. This CDR3 has 16 residues. The V end was cut by 2 bases, the J end by 0 bases, with 14 bases between. Germline CDR1 is MNHNY and CDR2 is SVGAGI (reference sequence). DNA of the CDR3: TGTGCCAGCAGTTACAGTTCCTTATTTAGCTCCTACGAGCAGTACTTC. Protein sequence: CASSYSSLFSSYEQYF.

This clone was seen a handful of times. This rearrangement joins TRBV4-2 to TRBJ1-3, with 10 bases identical to TRBD1. The CDR3 sequence is 17 residues long. V was clipped by 0 bases and J by 8 bases; unmatched bases: 10. In germline, CDR1 is LGHNA, CDR2 YNFKEQ. CDR3 coding DNA: TGTGCCAGCAGCCAAGATCTAGAGACAGGGGGCCGGGACACCATATATTTT. It is translated as CASSQDLETGGRDTIYF.